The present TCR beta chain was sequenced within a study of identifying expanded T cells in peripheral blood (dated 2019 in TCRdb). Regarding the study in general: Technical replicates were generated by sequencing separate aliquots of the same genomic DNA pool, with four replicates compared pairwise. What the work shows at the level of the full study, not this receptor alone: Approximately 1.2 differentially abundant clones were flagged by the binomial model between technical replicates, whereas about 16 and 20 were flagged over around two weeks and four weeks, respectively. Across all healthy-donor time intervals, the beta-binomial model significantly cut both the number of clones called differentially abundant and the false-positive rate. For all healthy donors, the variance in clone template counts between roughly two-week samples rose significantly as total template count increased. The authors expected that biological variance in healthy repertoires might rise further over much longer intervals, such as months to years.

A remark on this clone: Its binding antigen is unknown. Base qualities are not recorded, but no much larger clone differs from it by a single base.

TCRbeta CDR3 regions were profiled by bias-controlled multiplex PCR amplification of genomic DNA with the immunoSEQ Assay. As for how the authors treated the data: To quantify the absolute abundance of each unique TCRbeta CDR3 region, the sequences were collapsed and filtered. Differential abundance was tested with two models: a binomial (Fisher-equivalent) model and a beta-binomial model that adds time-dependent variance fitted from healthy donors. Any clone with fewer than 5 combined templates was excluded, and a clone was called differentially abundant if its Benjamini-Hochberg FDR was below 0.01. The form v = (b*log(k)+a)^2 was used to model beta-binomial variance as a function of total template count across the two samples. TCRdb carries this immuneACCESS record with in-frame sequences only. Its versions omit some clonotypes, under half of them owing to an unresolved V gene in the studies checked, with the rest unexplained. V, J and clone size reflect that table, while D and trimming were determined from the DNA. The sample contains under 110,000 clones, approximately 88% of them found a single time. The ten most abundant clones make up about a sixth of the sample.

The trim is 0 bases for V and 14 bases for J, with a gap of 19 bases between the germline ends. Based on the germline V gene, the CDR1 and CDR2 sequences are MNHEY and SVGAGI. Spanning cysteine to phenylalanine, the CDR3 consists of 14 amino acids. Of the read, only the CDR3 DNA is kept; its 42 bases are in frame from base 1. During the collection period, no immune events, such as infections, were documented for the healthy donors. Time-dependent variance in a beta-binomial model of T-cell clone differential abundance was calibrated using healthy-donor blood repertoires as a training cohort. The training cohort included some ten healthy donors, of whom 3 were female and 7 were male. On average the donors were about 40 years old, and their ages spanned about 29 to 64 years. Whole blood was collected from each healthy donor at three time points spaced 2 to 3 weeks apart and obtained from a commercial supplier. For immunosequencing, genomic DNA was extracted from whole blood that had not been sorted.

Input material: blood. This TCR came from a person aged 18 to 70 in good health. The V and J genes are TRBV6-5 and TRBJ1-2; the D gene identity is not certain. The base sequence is TGTGCCAGCAGTTACTCGTATGAAGTACTGGGATTAACCTTC. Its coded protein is CASSYSYEVLGLTF.